The entry below gives a single TCR beta chain sequence along with its context. Antigen specificity is unknown. This sample is drawn from a study of CD4+ T cells in melanoma. This CDR3 region has 15 residues. The germline V and J ends were trimmed by 4 bases and 5 bases, with 17 bases remaining between them. CDR1 is SGHRS, CDR2 YFSETQ, per germline. Profiling relied on immunoSEQ multiplex PCR, and the TCRdb table lists in-frame clones only, not all of them. The sample contains 140,000 or so clones, around 90% of which appear only once. Study results and caveats: Neoantigen-specific CD4+ T cells in melanoma reportedly had diverse differentiation states. CD8+ T cell, macrophage and B cell function reportedly correlated with neoantigen-specific CD4+ T cells.

The sequence derives from a human donor with melanoma. The chain joins TRBV5-1 to TRBJ2-3; a possible D gene is TRBD1 (5 bases). The CDR3 sequence: CASSGDVGAIDTQYF. The CDR3 bases are TGCGCCAGCAGCGGAGACGTTGGGGCGATAGATACGCAGTATTTT.